This TCR beta chain was obtained from a study of T-cell reconstitution after alpha-beta-depleted transplantation in children. CDR3 length: 14 residues. V dropped 2 bases and J dropped 6 bases, with 11 bases sitting between them. Germline CDR1 reads SGHTA; CDR2 reads FQGNSA. The TCRbeta library was prepared with unique molecular identifiers. TCRdb fed the PCR reads into MiXCR, producing one record per CDR3 protein. This repertoire shows hundreds of thousands of distinct CDR3 sequences, 16% found once; its top ten account for 1.1%. This clonotype was observed many times. The chain uses TRBV7-2 and TRBJ2-1; D may be TRBD1 or TRBD2 (5 bases each). The sample consisted of PBMCs from the stem cell graft donor, taken from the stem cell graft. This sequence originates from a human donor who donated a stem cell graft to a child with acute myeloid leukemia. The CDR3, as DNA: TGTGCCAGCAGCTTACATCGGGGACCCAATGAGCAGTTCTTC. This encodes CASSLHRGPNEQFF.